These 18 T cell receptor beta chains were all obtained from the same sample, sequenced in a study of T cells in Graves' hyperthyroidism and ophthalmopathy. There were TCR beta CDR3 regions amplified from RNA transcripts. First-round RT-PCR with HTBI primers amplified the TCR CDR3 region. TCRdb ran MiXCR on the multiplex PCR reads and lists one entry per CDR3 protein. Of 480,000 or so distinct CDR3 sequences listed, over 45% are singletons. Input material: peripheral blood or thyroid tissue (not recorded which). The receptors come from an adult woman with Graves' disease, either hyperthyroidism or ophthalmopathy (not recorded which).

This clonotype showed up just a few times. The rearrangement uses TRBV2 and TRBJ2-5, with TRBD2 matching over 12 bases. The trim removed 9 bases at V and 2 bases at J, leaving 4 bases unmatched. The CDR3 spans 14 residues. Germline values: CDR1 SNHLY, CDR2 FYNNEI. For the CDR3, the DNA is TGTGCCAGGGGGACTAGCGGGTCACAAGAGACCCAGTACTTC. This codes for CARGTSGSQETQYF.

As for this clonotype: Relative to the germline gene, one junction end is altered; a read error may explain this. CDR3 amino acids: CASSAGQSNEKLYF. CDR3 bases: TGTGCCAGCAGCGCGGGACAGAGTAATGAAAAACTGTATTTT. The rearrangement links TRBV9 to TRBJ1-4; 7 bases are a match to TRBD1. Per the germline V gene, CDR1 is SGDLS and CDR2 is YYNGEE. The CDR3 is 14 residues long.

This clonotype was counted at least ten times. CDR3 bases: TGTGCCAGCAGTCGGACTAGCGGGAGCGGGACCCAGTACTTC. It specifies CASSRTSGSGTQYF. V usage is TRBV12-3 or TRBV12-4 and J usage is TRBJ2-5, with 13 bases identical to TRBD2. This CDR3 is built from 14 residues. Trimming removed 5 bases from V and 7 bases from J; junction bases left unmatched: 4.

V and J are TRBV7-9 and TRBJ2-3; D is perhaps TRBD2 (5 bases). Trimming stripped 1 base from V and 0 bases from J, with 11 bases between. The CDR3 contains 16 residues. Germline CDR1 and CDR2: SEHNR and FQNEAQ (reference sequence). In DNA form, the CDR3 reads TGTGCCAGCAGCTTAGGTTCCAGCGGCAGCACAGATACGCAGTATTTT. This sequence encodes CASSLGSSGSTDTQYF.

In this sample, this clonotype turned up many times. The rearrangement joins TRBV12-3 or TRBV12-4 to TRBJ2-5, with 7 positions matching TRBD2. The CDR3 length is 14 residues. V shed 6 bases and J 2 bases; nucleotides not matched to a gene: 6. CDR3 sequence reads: CASRAGTTQETQYF. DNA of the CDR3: TGTGCCAGCAGGGCCGGGACTACTCAAGAGACCCAGTACTTC.

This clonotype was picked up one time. Here the CDR3 reads CASSRPRAESNQPQHF. Written as DNA, the CDR3 is TGTGCCAGTAGTCGTCCCCGGGCAGAGAGCAATCAGCCCCAGCATTTT. The genes are TRBV19 and TRBJ1-5, with D hard to call. The CDR3 totals 16 residues. The V gene's germline CDR1 is LNHDA and CDR2 SQIVND (reference sequence). V was shortened by 5 bases and J by 1 base, with 15 bases between the two germline ends.

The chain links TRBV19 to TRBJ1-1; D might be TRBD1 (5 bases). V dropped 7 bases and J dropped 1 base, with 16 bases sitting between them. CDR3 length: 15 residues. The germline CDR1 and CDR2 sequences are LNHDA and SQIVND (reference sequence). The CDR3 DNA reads TGTGCCAGTAAGGCGCAGGGTGGGGAGAACACTGAAGCTTTCTTT. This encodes CASKAQGGENTEAFF.

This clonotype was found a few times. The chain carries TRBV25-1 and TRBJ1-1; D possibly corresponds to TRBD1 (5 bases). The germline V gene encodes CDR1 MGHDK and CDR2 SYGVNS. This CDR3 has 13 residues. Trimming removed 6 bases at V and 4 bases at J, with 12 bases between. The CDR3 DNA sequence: TGTGCCAGCAGCAGCGGGGCGGGCACTGAAGCTTTCTTT. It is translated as CASSSGAGTEAFF.

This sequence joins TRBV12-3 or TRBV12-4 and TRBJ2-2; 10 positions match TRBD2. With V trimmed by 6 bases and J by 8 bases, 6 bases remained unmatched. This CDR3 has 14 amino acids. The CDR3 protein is CASRLAGLYGELFF. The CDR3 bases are TGTGCCAGCAGACTAGCGGGACTATATGGGGAGCTGTTTTTT.

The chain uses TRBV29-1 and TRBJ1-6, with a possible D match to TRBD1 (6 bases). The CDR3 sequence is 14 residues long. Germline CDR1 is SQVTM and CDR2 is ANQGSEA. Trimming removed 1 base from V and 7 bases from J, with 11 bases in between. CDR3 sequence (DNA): TGCAGCGTTGAAGGGGGGGGCACGAATTCACCCCTCCACTTT. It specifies CSVEGGGTNSPLHF.

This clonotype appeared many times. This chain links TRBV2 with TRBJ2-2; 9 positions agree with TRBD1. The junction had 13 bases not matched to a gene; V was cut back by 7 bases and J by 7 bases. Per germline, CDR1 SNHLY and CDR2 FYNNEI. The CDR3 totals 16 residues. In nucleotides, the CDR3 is TGTGCCAGCACTCCATCCGGGACAGGGTCCGTCGGGGAGCTGTTTTTT. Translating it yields CASTPSGTGSVGELFF.

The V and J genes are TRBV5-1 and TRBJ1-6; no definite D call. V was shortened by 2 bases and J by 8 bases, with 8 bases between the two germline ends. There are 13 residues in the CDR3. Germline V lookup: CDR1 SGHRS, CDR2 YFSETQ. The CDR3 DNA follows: TGCGCCAGCAGCTTAACCCGTGATTCACCCCTCCACTTT. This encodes CASSLTRDSPLHF. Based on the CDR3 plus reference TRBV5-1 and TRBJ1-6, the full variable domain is KAGVTQTPRYLIKTRGQQVTLSCSPISGHRSVSWYQQTPGQGLQFLFEYFSETQRNKGNFPGRFSGRQFSNSRSEMNVSTLELGDSALYLCASSLTRDSPLHFGNGTRLTVT.

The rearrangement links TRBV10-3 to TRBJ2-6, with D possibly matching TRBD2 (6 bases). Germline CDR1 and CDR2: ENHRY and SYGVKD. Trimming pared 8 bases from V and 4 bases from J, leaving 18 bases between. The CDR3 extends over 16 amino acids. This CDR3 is CAIGGEYMGGANVLTF. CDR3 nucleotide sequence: TGTGCCATCGGCGGGGAATATATGGGGGGGGCCAACGTCCTGACTTTC.

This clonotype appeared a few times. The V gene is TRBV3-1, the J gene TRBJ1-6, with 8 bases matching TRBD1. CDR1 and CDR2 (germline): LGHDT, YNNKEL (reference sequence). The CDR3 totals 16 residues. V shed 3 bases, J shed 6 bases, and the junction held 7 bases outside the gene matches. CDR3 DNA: TGTGCCAGCAGCCATACCGGGACAGGCCTTAATTCACCCCTCCACTTT. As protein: CASSHTGTGLNSPLHF.

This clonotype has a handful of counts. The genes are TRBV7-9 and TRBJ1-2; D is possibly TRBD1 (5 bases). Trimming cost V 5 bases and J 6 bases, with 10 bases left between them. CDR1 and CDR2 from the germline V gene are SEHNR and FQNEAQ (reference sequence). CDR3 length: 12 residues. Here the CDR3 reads CASSEGDDGYTF. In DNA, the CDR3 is TGTGCCAGCAGCGAAGGGGACGATGGCTACACCTTC.

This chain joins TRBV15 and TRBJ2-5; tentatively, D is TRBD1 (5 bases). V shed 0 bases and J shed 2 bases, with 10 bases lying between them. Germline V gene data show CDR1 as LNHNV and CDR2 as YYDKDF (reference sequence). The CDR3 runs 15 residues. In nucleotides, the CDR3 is TGTGCCACCAGCAGAGATCGACAGTTACAAGAGACCCAGTACTTC. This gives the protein CATSRDRQLQETQYF.

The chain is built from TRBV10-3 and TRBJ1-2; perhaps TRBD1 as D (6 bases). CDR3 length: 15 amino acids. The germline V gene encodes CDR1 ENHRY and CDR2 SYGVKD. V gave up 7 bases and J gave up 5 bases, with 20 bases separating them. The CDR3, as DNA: TGTGCCATCACTGCTAGAGAACAGGGAGGGTATGGCTACACCTTC. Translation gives CAITAREQGGYGYTF.

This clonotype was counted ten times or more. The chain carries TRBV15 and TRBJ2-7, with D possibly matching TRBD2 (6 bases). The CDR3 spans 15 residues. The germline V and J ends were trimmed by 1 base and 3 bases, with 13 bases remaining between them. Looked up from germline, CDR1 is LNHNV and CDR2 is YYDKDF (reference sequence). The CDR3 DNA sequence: TGTGCCACCAGCAGAGCCGTTGGGGGGTTCTACGAGCAGTACTTC. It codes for CATSRAVGGFYEQYF.